This is a list of T cell receptor beta chains from one sample in a study of T cells after yellow fever vaccination. A single record per CDR3 protein comes from TCRdb applying MiXCR to the 5' RACE reads. The profile shows some 500,000 distinct CDR3 sequences, about 14% of them singletons. This material consisted of PBMCs, taken on the day of the yellow fever booster vaccination. These TCRs come from a man aged 25-45 years who received the YFV17D yellow fever vaccine. Each CDR3 is given with its conserved first and last residue. Each record gives: CDR3 DNA, CDR3 protein, D gene, V gene, J gene, clone size. D genes are given only for firm matches. Clone sizes are given selectively: once, few, many, or a class where the clone is expanded.

DNA: TGCAGCGTTGAGGCTGGTTTGGGAGCTTTCTTT
CDR3: CSVEAGLGAFF
D: -
V: TRBV29-1
J: TRBJ1-1
size: few

DNA: TGTGCCAGCAGCTTTGGGGCTCCCGGGCAGTACTTC
CDR3: CASSFGAPGQYF
D: -
V: TRBV7-2
J: TRBJ2-7
size: few

DNA: TGTGCCAGCAGCCGAAGCTTAGCGGTCACAGATACGCAGTATTTT
CDR3: CASSRSLAVTDTQYF
D: -
V: TRBV7-2
J: TRBJ2-3
size: many

DNA: TGTGCCAGCAGCTTGGTGGGGGCGCATGGCTACACCTTC
CDR3: CASSLVGAHGYTF
D: -
V: TRBV5-6
J: TRBJ1-2
size: many

DNA: TGTGCCAGCAGCCAACCGGGACAGGGAATGAACACTGAAGCTTTCTTT
CDR3: CASSQPGQGMNTEAFF
D: TRBD1
V: TRBV4-2
J: TRBJ1-1
size: -

DNA: TGTGCCAGCAGCTTATCGGGGAGGGTCGGGGAGCTGTTTTTT
CDR3: CASSLSGRVGELFF
D: TRBD2
V: TRBV7-2
J: TRBJ2-2
size: many

DNA: TGTGCCAGCAGTTTCGCAGGGTCGAACACTGAAGCTTTCTTT
CDR3: CASSFAGSNTEAFF
D: -
V: TRBV12-3/TRBV12-4
J: TRBJ1-1
size: few

DNA: TGTGCCGGTAGGACAGGTGTAGATGTAGGCGGCTACACCTTC
CDR3: CAGRTGVDVGGYTF
D: TRBD1
V: TRBV30
J: TRBJ1-2
size: few

DNA: TGTGCCAGCAGTCCTCCAGGGGTCCAAGAGACCCAGTACTTC
CDR3: CASSPPGVQETQYF
D: -
V: TRBV2
J: TRBJ2-5
size: few

DNA: TGTGCCGGCCTTCGGGGGGCCAGAAACTACGAGCAGTACTTC
CDR3: CAGLRGARNYEQYF
D: -
V: TRBV6-2/TRBV6-3
J: TRBJ2-7
size: few

DNA: TGTGCCAGCAGTTTGTTTAGCACAGATACGCAGTATTTT
CDR3: CASSLFSTDTQYF
D: -
V: TRBV7-9
J: TRBJ2-3
size: many

DNA: TGTGCCAGCAGCTTAACAGGGTTTCAGACTGAAGCTTTCTTT
CDR3: CASSLTGFQTEAFF
D: -
V: TRBV7-2
J: TRBJ1-1
size: many

DNA: TGTGCCAGCAGTTTAAGTGGGGGGATATCAACTGAAGCTTTCTTT
CDR3: CASSLSGGISTEAFF
D: -
V: TRBV12-3/TRBV12-4
J: TRBJ1-1
size: few

DNA: TGTGCCAGCAGCCAGAGCGGGGATACGCAGTATTTT
CDR3: CASSQSGDTQYF
D: -
V: TRBV16
J: TRBJ2-3
size: -

DNA: TGTGCCAGCAGCCTACCGATGACAGGAGCCGGGGAGCTGTTTTTT
CDR3: CASSLPMTGAGELFF
D: -
V: TRBV7-6
J: TRBJ2-2
size: -

DNA: TGCGCCAGCAGCCCTCAGGCCCAGGGCACCGGGGAGCTGTTTTTT
CDR3: CASSPQAQGTGELFF
D: -
V: TRBV5-1
J: TRBJ2-2
size: few

DNA: TGCACCAGCAGCCAAGTCCGCGGGGAGCCGAGTTCACCCCTCCACTTT
CDR3: CTSSQVRGEPSSPLHF
D: -
V: TRBV1
J: TRBJ1-6
size: few

DNA: TGTGCCAGCAGTTTGGACAGAACCCTTCGCGAGCAGTACTTC
CDR3: CASSLDRTLREQYF
D: -
V: TRBV27
J: TRBJ2-7
size: -

DNA: TGCAGTGCTAGTTTCCTAGCGGGAGGGCCAGATACGCAGTATTTT
CDR3: CSASFLAGGPDTQYF
D: TRBD2
V: TRBV20-1
J: TRBJ2-3
size: -

DNA: TGCAGTGCTAGTCCCTACAACTACGAGCAGTACTTC
CDR3: CSASPYNYEQYF
D: -
V: TRBV20-1
J: TRBJ2-7
size: -

DNA: TGTGCCAGCAGCCAAGGAGCGGCGGGAGCCAAAAACATTCAGTACTTC
CDR3: CASSQGAAGAKNIQYF
D: -
V: TRBV3-1
J: TRBJ2-4
size: few

DNA: TGCGCCAGCAGCCCGGGACTAGCGGGCTCAAACATTCAGTACTTC
CDR3: CASSPGLAGSNIQYF
D: TRBD2
V: TRBV5-1
J: TRBJ2-4
size: -

DNA: TGTGCCAGCAGTGTGGGTGGGAACACAGATACGCAGTATTTT
CDR3: CASSVGGNTDTQYF
D: -
V: TRBV6-1
J: TRBJ2-3
size: few

DNA: TGTGCCAGCTCACCAAAGTGGGCAGGGGACCGGCAAGAGACCCAGTACTTC
CDR3: CASSPKWAGDRQETQYF
D: -
V: TRBV18
J: TRBJ2-5
size: few

DNA: TGTGCCACCAGCAGAGAAAAGACAACCTCTCGCTCTGGAAACACCATATATTTT
CDR3: CATSREKTTSRSGNTIYF
D: -
V: TRBV15
J: TRBJ1-3
size: -

DNA: TGCGCCAGCAGTCCGGCCAGAAGCTCCTACGAGCAGTACTTC
CDR3: CASSPARSSYEQYF
D: -
V: TRBV10-1
J: TRBJ2-7
size: few